The 25 T cell receptor beta chains below were found in one sample sequenced in a study of CD8 T cells in Susac syndrome. RNA was extracted with the RNeasy kit, and a quantity of about 0.45 to 1 ug was reverse transcribed using random hexamers. One entry per CDR3 protein results from TCRdb running MiXCR on the immunoSEQ multiplex PCR reads. The repertoire holds about 84,000 distinct CDR3 sequences, just under 95% seen once, with roughly 0.32% in the top ten. Sequencing input: CD8+ T cells from PBMCs. Every receptor here comes from a human donor in good health.

The V call is TRBV6-2 or TRBV6-3, the J call TRBJ2-5; tentative D call: TRBD2 (6 bases). The V end was cut by 8 bases, the J end by 2 bases, with 12 bases between. The CDR3 runs 13 residues. The germline CDR1 and CDR2 sequences are MNHEY and SVGEGT. CDR3 sequence reads: CASGPSEQETQYF. CDR3 in DNA: TGTGCCAGCGGTCCTAGCGAACAAGAGACCCAGTACTTC.

The chain carries TRBV9 and TRBJ1-1; D not resolved. CDR1 is SGDLS and CDR2 is YYNGEE in the germline V gene. V was cut by 0 bases and J by 0 bases, with 9 bases left in between. CDR3 size: 15 residues. As DNA, the CDR3 is TGTGCCAGCAGCGTAGTTACAAACATGAACACTGAAGCTTTCTTT. Its translation: CASSVVTNMNTEAFF.

This clonotype showed up just a few times. The rearrangement links TRBV19 to TRBJ2-7, with 8 bases lining up with TRBD1. The V segment lost 5 bases and the J segment 0 bases; nucleotides outside the gene matches: 6. The CDR3 extends over 15 amino acids. Germline CDR1 reads LNHDA; CDR2 reads SQIVND (reference sequence). CDR3 in amino acids: CASSAGQGPSYEQYF. CDR3 nucleotides: TGTGCCAGTAGTGCCGGACAGGGCCCCTCCTACGAGCAGTACTTC.

The chain has TRBV7-9 and TRBJ2-7, with unresolved D. The ends were cut back, 3 bases at V and 0 bases at J, with 9 bases in the middle. The CDR3 covers 14 residues. Germline V gives CDR1 SEHNR, CDR2 FQNEAQ (reference sequence). The CDR3 is CASSFSISSYEQYF. As DNA, the CDR3 is TGTGCCAGCAGCTTTAGCATTAGCTCCTACGAGCAGTACTTC.

V gene TRBV20-1 combines with J gene TRBJ2-7; 14 bases line up with TRBD2. Unmatched junction bases numbered 7, after V lost 4 bases and J lost 5 bases. The CDR3 has 15 amino acids. Germline V gene data show CDR1 as DFQATT and CDR2 as SNEGSKA (reference sequence). CDR3 sequence reads: CSAKSGTSGGHEQYF. The CDR3 bases are TGCAGTGCTAAGAGCGGGACTAGCGGGGGTCACGAGCAGTACTTC.

CDR3 coding DNA: TGTGCCAGCAGCCAGGATGTATACGAGCAGTACTTC. It yields the protein CASSQDVYEQYF. The chain joins TRBV7-9 to TRBJ2-7; D gene ambiguous. The germline CDR1 and CDR2 sequences are SEHNR and FQNEAQ (reference sequence). The CDR3 sequence is 12 residues long. The V end was cut by 5 bases, the J end by 4 bases, with 9 bases between.

The CDR3 loop reads CASSLATGAYEQYF. The CDR3 nucleotides are TGTGCCAGCAGCTTAGCTACAGGGGCCTACGAGCAGTACTTC. The V call is TRBV11-2, the J call TRBJ2-7; 7 nucleotides agree with TRBD1. V gave up 1 base and J gave up 2 bases; unmatched junction bases: 2. The CDR3 sequence is 14 residues long. CDR1 and CDR2 (germline): SGHAT, FQNNGV.

CDR3 amino acids: CASSLVRGGVSEQYF. CDR3 DNA: TGTGCCAGCAGCTTGGTACGGGGGGGTGTCTCCGAGCAGTACTTC. This chain links TRBV7-9 with TRBJ2-7; 8 positions agree with TRBD2. In germline, CDR1 is SEHNR, CDR2 FQNEAQ (reference sequence). The V and J ends lost 3 bases and 6 bases, in that order; junction bases with no gene match: 10. CDR3 length: 15 residues.

This chain uses TRBV14 with TRBJ1-2, with TRBD1 matching over 9 bases. Germline V lookup: CDR1 SGHDN, CDR2 FVKESK. The J segment lost 5 bases and the V segment lost 3 bases, leaving 4 bases of the junction unmatched. The CDR3 is made up of 14 amino acids. CDR3 residues: CASSQGQGSYGYTF. CDR3 DNA sequence: TGTGCCAGCAGCCAGGGACAGGGAAGTTATGGCTACACCTTC.

V is TRBV9 and J is TRBJ1-2; no firm D call. With 0 bases removed from V and 4 bases from J, the gap between germline ends came to 13 bases. The germline gives CDR1 SGDLS, CDR2 YYNGEE. This CDR3 is built from 15 residues. CDR3 sequence (DNA): TGTGCCAGCAGCGTAGGGGATTCATCGGCCTATGGCTACACCTTC. Translating it yields CASSVGDSSAYGYTF.

The V and J genes are TRBV3-1 and TRBJ2-7, with 10 bases matching TRBD2. CDR1 and CDR2 from the germline V gene are LGHDT and YNNKEL (reference sequence). J lost 4 bases, V lost 1 base, and 7 bases had no gene match. The CDR3 is 16 residues long. CDR3 nucleotide sequence: TGTGCCAGCAGCCAAGTACTAGCGGGGACCGGGTACGAGCAGTACTTC. It yields the protein CASSQVLAGTGYEQYF.

V and J are TRBV7-6 and TRBJ1-1; D is ambiguous. The CDR3 sequence is 13 residues long. Germline V gene sequence: CDR1 SGHVS, CDR2 FNYEAQ. Trimming shortened V by 4 bases and J by 4 bases, and 10 bases separated the two germline ends. The CDR3 region is CASSYAAATEAFF. The CDR3 nucleotides read TGTGCCAGCAGCTATGCGGCTGCCACTGAAGCTTTCTTT.

The chain combines TRBV9 with TRBJ2-1, with 7 nucleotides matching TRBD1. Trimming removed 4 bases from V and 1 base from J; junction bases left unmatched: 8. From germline, CDR1 is SGDLS and CDR2 YYNGEE. The CDR3 spans 16 residues. CDR3 nucleotide sequence: TGTGCCAGCAGCCCAGACAGGGTAAGGTCCTACAATGAGCAGTTCTTC. Amino acid sequence: CASSPDRVRSYNEQFF.

The rearrangement uses TRBV20-1 and TRBJ2-3; TRBD1 agrees at 8 bases. Germline-derived CDR1 and CDR2 are DFQATT and SNEGSKA (reference sequence). J lost 2 bases, V lost 5 bases, and 3 bases had no gene match. This CDR3 spans 13 amino acids. CDR3 in amino acids: CSAPDRDTDTQYF. As DNA, the CDR3 is TGCAGTGCTCCGGACAGGGACACAGATACGCAGTATTTT.

This chain connects TRBV5-1 to TRBJ1-1; unclear D gene. V was clipped by 6 bases and J by 1 base, with 13 bases between them. This CDR3 has 14 amino acids. Germline lookup yields CDR1 SGHRS and CDR2 YFSETQ. CDR3 DNA: TGCGCCAGCACTCCACGAGGTAGGAACACTGAAGCTTTCTTT. This translates into CASTPRGRNTEAFF.

The chain couples TRBV18 to TRBJ1-5, with D possibly being TRBD1 (5 bases). The germline V gene encodes CDR1 KGHSH and CDR2 LQKENI. V was trimmed by 4 bases and J by 5 bases, leaving 9 bases between them. The CDR3 extends over 13 amino acids. The CDR3 coding sequence is TGTGCCAGCTCACAGGGCAGGGATCAGCCCCAGCATTTT. Protein: CASSQGRDQPQHF.

CDR3 in amino acids: CASSNIEGYGYTF. The DNA of the CDR3 is TGTGCCAGCAGCAATATTGAGGGGTATGGCTACACCTTC. This sequence joins TRBV9 and TRBJ1-2; weak D call: TRBD1 (5 bases). CDR1 and CDR2 from the germline V gene are SGDLS and YYNGEE. V was pared by 4 bases and J by 5 bases, with 12 bases between. This CDR3 is 13 amino acids long. Full variable domain (outside the CDR3, taken from reference TRBV9 and TRBJ1-2): DSGVTQTPKHLITATGQRVTLRCSPRSGDLSVYWYQQSLDQGLQFLIQYYNGEERAKGNILERFSAQQFPDLHSELNLSSLELGDSALYFCASSNIEGYGYTFGSGTRLTVV.

This rearrangement joins TRBV19 to TRBJ2-7; 9 bases fit TRBD1. Germline values: CDR1 LNHDA, CDR2 SQIVND (reference sequence). Losses at the gene ends were 4 bases for V and 6 bases for J; bases not matched to a gene: 4. The CDR3 spans 13 residues. The CDR3 is CASSKTGGGEQYF. The CDR3 DNA is TGTGCCAGTAGTAAGACAGGGGGAGGCGAGCAGTACTTC.

The V gene is TRBV19, the J gene TRBJ2-3; 15 bases are a match to TRBD2. V lost 1 base and J lost 4; bases outside the gene matches: 6. The CDR3 length is 18 residues. Looked up from germline, CDR1 is LNHDA and CDR2 is SQIVND (reference sequence). This chain's CDR3 is CASSIVRTSGGASDTQYF. The CDR3 nucleotides are TGTGCCAGTAGTATAGTCCGGACTAGCGGGGGGGCCTCAGATACGCAGTATTTT.

This clonotype was seen just once. In DNA form, the CDR3 reads TGTGCCAGCAGCCTCCAGGGAGATGGAACTGAAGCTTTCTTT. Translating it yields CASSLQGDGTEAFF. The chain carries TRBV7-3 and TRBJ1-1; D is possibly TRBD1 (5 bases). V gave up 5 bases and J gave up 5 bases, with 15 bases separating them. The CDR3 length is 14 residues. Looked up from germline, CDR1 is SGHTA and CDR2 is FQGTGA.

The chain couples TRBV25-1 to TRBJ2-7; D ambiguous. This CDR3 region has 11 residues. Trimming shortened V by 4 bases and J by 6 bases, and 7 bases separated the two germline ends. The germline V gene has CDR1 MGHDK and CDR2 SYGVNS. The CDR3 loop is CASSVSGEQYF. The CDR3 nucleotides read TGTGCCAGCAGTGTAAGTGGCGAGCAGTACTTC.

The rearrangement uses TRBV5-6 and TRBJ2-7; D gene unclear. The germline V gene has CDR1 SGHDT and CDR2 YYEEEE. V lost 6 bases to trimming and J lost 2 bases, with 9 bases between them. The CDR3 length is 12 residues. CDR3 region: CASMVGAYEQYF. In DNA form, the CDR3 reads TGTGCCAGCATGGTTGGGGCCTACGAGCAGTACTTC.

The chain links TRBV7-6 to TRBJ2-7, with D tentatively TRBD1 (5 bases). Germline CDR1 and CDR2: SGHVS and FNYEAQ. The CDR3 extends over 11 amino acids. V was pared by 5 bases and J by 7 bases, with 9 bases between. CDR3 amino acids: CASSQGVEQYF. The CDR3 DNA reads TGTGCCAGCAGCCAAGGGGTAGAGCAGTACTTC.

The rearrangement uses TRBV6-5 and TRBJ1-6; weak D call: TRBD1 (5 bases). Trimming removed 7 bases at V and 10 bases at J, with 29 bases between. Germline CDR1 and CDR2: MNHEY and SVGAGI. This CDR3 contains 18 residues. CDR3 amino acids: CASKFGQDVYALRSPLHF. The CDR3 coding sequence is TGTGCCAGCAAGTTCGGACAAGACGTCTACGCCCTTCGCTCACCCCTCCACTTT.

The V and J genes are TRBV9 and TRBJ1-3, with D possibly matching TRBD1 (6 bases). The CDR3 runs to 15 residues. V was cut by 3 bases and J by 0 bases, with 10 bases left in between. Germline V gene sequence: CDR1 SGDLS, CDR2 YYNGEE. CDR3 sequence: CASSEDSFSGNTIYF. DNA for the CDR3: TGTGCCAGCAGCGAGGACAGCTTCTCTGGAAACACCATATATTTT.